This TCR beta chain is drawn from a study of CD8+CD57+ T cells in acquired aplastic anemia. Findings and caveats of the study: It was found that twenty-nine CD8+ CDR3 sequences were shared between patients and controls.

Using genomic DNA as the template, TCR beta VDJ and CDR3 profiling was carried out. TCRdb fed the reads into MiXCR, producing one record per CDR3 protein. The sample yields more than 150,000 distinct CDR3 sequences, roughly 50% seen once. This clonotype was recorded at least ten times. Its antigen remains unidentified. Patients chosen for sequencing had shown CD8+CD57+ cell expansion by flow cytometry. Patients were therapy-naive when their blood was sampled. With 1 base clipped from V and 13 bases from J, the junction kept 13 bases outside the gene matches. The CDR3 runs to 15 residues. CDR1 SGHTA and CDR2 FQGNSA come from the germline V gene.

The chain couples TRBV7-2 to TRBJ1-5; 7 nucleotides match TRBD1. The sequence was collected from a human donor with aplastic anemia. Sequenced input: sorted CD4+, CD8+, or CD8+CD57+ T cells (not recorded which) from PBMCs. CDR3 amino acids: CASSLGGQQGFRQHF. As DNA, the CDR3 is TGTGCCAGCAGCTTAGGGGGCCAACAGGGGTTTAGGCAGCATTTT.